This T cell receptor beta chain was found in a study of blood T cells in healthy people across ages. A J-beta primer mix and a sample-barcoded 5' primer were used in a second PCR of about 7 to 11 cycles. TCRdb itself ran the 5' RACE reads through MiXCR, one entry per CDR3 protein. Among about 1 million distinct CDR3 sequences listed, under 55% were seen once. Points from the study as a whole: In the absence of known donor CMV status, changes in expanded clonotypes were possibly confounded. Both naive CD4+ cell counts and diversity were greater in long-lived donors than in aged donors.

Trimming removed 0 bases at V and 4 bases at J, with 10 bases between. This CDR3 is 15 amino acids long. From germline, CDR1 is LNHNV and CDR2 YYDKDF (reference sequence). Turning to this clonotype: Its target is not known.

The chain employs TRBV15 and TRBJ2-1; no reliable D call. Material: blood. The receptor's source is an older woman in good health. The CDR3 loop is CATSRDAEPYNEQFF. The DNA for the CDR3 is TGTGCCACCAGCAGAGACGCGGAACCGTACAATGAGCAGTTCTTC.